The 20 T cell receptor beta chains below all came from one sample that was sequenced in a study of shared clonotypes between healthy human individuals (dated by TCRdb to the early 2020s). Library preparation employed the immunoSEQ multiplex PCR assay. The clones in this table, taken by TCRdb from immuneACCESS, are in-frame only. Not every clone is retained; where verified, under half of the shortfall comes from an unresolved V gene, and the cause of the rest is unknown. Here the sample has hundreds of thousands of clones; around 73% occur a single time. In total, the top ten clones hold 1.5% to 2% of the sample. Sequencing was performed on memory CD4+ T cells sorted from blood. Interpreted using the paper, the cell subset or site label stands for: CD45RA-negative fraction. These TCRs come from a woman under 40 in good health.

The chain recombines TRBV15 with TRBJ1-2; D unclear. Per the germline V gene, CDR1 is LNHNV and CDR2 is YYDKDF (reference sequence). CDR3 size: 14 residues. V was pared by 0 bases and J by 0 bases, with 5 bases between. CDR3 region: CATSRDITNYGYTF. The CDR3 nucleotides read TGTGCCACCAGCAGAGATATCACTAACTATGGCTACACCTTC.

The chain combines TRBV6-6 with TRBJ2-7; a possible D gene is TRBD1 (6 bases). V was pared by 6 bases and J by 6 bases, with 15 bases between. CDR3 length: 13 residues. Germline assignment: CDR1 MNHNY and CDR2 SVGAGI (reference sequence). The CDR3 DNA reads as TGTGCCAGCAGAGATAATCCAGGGGCCGAGCAGTACTTC. It is translated as CASRDNPGAEQYF.

The J gene is TRBJ2-1, the V gene TRBV9, with 11 bases lining up with TRBD2. The CDR3 is 15 residues long. Germline V CDR1 and CDR2: SGDLS, YYNGEE. Germline trimming cut 0 bases from V and 9 bases from J; bases unmatched to any gene: 5. Here the CDR3 DNA reads TGTGCCAGCAGCGTAGGGCTAGCGGGAGGTCTTGAGCAGTTCTTC. This codes for CASSVGLAGGLEQFF. The full variable domain, completed using reference TRBV9 and TRBJ2-1, is DSGVTQTPKHLITATGQRVTLRCSPRSGDLSVYWYQQSLDQGLQFLIQYYNGEERAKGNILERFSAQQFPDLHSELNLSSLELGDSALYFCASSVGLAGGLEQFFGPGTRLTVL.

The chain joins TRBV2 to TRBJ1-5; D unclear. With 10 bases removed from V and 0 bases from J, the gap between germline ends came to 13 bases. Germline loops: CDR1 SNHLY, CDR2 FYNNEI. The CDR3 length is 14 residues. The CDR3 region has the DNA TGTGCCACCAGAACAGAGTCTAGCAATCAGCCCCAGCATTTT. Translated: CATRTESSNQPQHF.

The V gene is TRBV27, the J gene TRBJ2-1; 7 bases agree with TRBD1. Germline V gene sequence: CDR1 MNHEY, CDR2 SMNVEV (reference sequence). There are 15 residues in the CDR3. V dropped 6 bases and J dropped 7; count of bases not matched to a gene: 12. CDR3 DNA: TGTGCCAGCAGAAACGACAGGGCCATGAGGAATGAGCAGTTCTTC. It is translated as CASRNDRAMRNEQFF.

Comment on this clone: A much bigger clone sits one base away, suggesting this may be a read error. This sample also contains other DNA sequences that code for the same CDR3. The rearrangement links TRBV11-2 to TRBJ2-3; D gene unclear. The CDR3 totals 11 residues. Germline V CDR1 and CDR2: SGHAT, FQNNGV. V was pared by 6 bases and J by 2 bases, with 3 bases between. The CDR3 spells CASSYTDTQYF. CDR3 nucleotide sequence: TGTGCCAGCAGTTACACAGATACGCAGTATTTT. The variable domain in full, with the rest retrieved from reference TRBV11-2 and TRBJ2-3, is EAGVAQSPRYKIIEKRQSVAFWCNPISGHATLYWYQQILGQGPKLLIQFQNNGVVDDSQLPKDRFSAERLKGVDSTLKIQPAKLEDSAVYLCASSYTDTQYFGPGTRLTVL.

This clone was found a few times. This chain links TRBV23-1 with TRBJ1-3, with 8 bases fitting TRBD1. TRBV23-1 is noted as an ORF with a role that remains uncertain. The trim removed 3 bases at V and 4 bases at J, leaving 11 bases unmatched. This CDR3 is built from 17 residues. CDR3 protein: CASSHPYRGMTGNTIYF. CDR3 nucleotide sequence: TGCGCCAGCAGTCATCCGTACAGGGGGATGACGGGAAACACCATATATTTT.

This clone came up many times. The chain recombines TRBV20-1 with TRBJ1-5, with D hard to call. The CDR3 loop spans 10 amino acids. Germline-derived CDR1 and CDR2 are DFQATT and SNEGSKA (reference sequence). CDR3 nucleotide sequence: TGCAGGCCCCCCCCTCAGCCCCAGCATTTT. Translating gives CRPPPQPQHF.

This clone was seen a few times. The chain uses TRBV10-3 and TRBJ2-1; tentatively, D is TRBD2 (6 bases). V lost 6 bases to trimming and J lost 4 bases, with 16 bases between them. From germline, CDR1 is ENHRY and CDR2 SYGVKD. This CDR3 spans 15 amino acids. The CDR3 region is CAIRPDYFSYNEQFF. The CDR3 DNA is TGTGCCATCAGGCCGGACTATTTTTCGTACAATGAGCAGTTCTTC.

The rearrangement links TRBV29-1 to TRBJ1-1; D gene ambiguous. This CDR3 has 9 residues. From germline, CDR1 is SQVTM and CDR2 ANQGSEA. V was cut by 4 bases and J by 8 bases, with 5 bases left in between. The CDR3 region is CSVGKEAFF. The CDR3 coding sequence is TGCAGCGTTGGAAAAGAAGCTTTCTTT.

The chain is built from TRBV27 and TRBJ2-7, with unresolved D. The CDR3 is made up of 14 amino acids. Trimming pared 4 bases from V and 3 bases from J, leaving 13 bases between. Germline loops: CDR1 MNHEY, CDR2 SMNVEV (reference sequence). CDR3 in amino acids: CASSYGPTSYEQYF. CDR3 coding DNA: TGTGCCAGCAGTTATGGGCCGACGAGCTACGAGCAGTACTTC.

The rearrangement uses TRBV27 and TRBJ1-1; D remains ambiguous. This CDR3 comprises 15 residues. In germline, CDR1 is MNHEY, CDR2 SMNVEV (reference sequence). V was clipped by 0 bases and J by 1 base, with 9 bases between them. CDR3 DNA: TGTGCCAGCAGTTTATCCCCCAAGCCGAACACTGAAGCTTTCTTT. The encoded protein is CASSLSPKPNTEAFF.

The rearrangement uses TRBV5-8 and TRBJ1-5; 7 bases match TRBD1. The CDR3 length is 16 residues. From germline, CDR1 is SGHTS and CDR2 YDEGEE. The V and J ends lost 4 bases and 0 bases, in that order; junction bases with no gene match: 7. CDR3 sequence: CASSPGQTISNQPQHF. The CDR3 DNA reads as TGTGCCAGCAGCCCGGGACAGACAATTAGCAATCAGCCCCAGCATTTT.

This clone was observed a few times. The chain links TRBV28 to TRBJ2-7; weak D call: TRBD2 (6 bases). Between the trimmed V and J ends, which lost 6 bases and 7 bases, there was a span of 25 bases. This CDR3 comprises 16 residues. CDR1 is MDHEN, CDR2 SYDVKM, per germline. The CDR3 is CASSQLGAGRSKEQYF. Written as DNA, the CDR3 is TGTGCCAGCAGCCAGCTCGGGGCGGGACGGTCGAAAGAGCAGTACTTC. Full variable domain (remainder filled in from reference TRBV28 and TRBJ2-7): DVKVTQSSRYLVKRTGEKVFLECVQDMDHENMFWYRQDPGLGLRLIYFSYDVKMKEKGDIPEGYSVSREKKERFSLILESASTNQTSMYLCASSQLGAGRSKEQYFGPGTRLTVT.

The chain uses TRBV28 and TRBJ1-3; no firm D call. V lost 3 bases, J lost 0 bases, and 12 bases lay in between. The CDR3 length is 16 residues. The germline V gene encodes CDR1 MDHEN and CDR2 SYDVKM. CDR3 bases: TGTGCCAGCAGTTTTGACGGCACCTTCTCTGGAAACACCATATATTTT. Protein product: CASSFDGTFSGNTIYF.

The chain links TRBV7-7 to TRBJ2-1; 7 bases fit TRBD2. The V and J ends lost 5 bases and 7 bases, in that order; junction bases with no gene match: 8. The V gene's germline CDR1 is SSHAT and CDR2 FNYEAQ (reference sequence). The CDR3 is made up of 14 amino acids. CDR3 protein: CASSPSGINNEQFF. The CDR3 DNA is TGTGCCAGCAGCCCAAGCGGGATAAATAATGAGCAGTTCTTC.

The J gene is TRBJ1-1, the V gene TRBV12-5; D is ambiguous. The CDR3 contains 16 residues. The germline CDR1 and CDR2 sequences are LGHNT and FRNRAP. Trimming shortened V by 0 bases and J by 4 bases, and 15 bases separated the two germline ends. CDR3 nucleotide sequence: TGTGCTAGTGGTTTGGTAGTAGGAACCTCGGCCACTGAAGCTTTCTTT. Translating it yields CASGLVVGTSATEAFF.

This chain uses TRBV6-4 with TRBJ2-2, with no clear D. This CDR3 region has 13 residues. Trimming shortened V by 3 bases and J by 6 bases, and 8 bases separated the two germline ends. Germline-derived CDR1 and CDR2 are MRHNA and SNTAGT. CDR3: CASSESWAGELFF. The CDR3 nucleotides are TGTGCCAGCAGTGAATCATGGGCCGGGGAGCTGTTTTTT.

V usage is TRBV6-6 and J usage is TRBJ1-5; D unclear. The CDR3 spans 11 residues. Trimming stripped 6 bases from V and 5 bases from J, with 5 bases between. The germline gives CDR1 MNHNY, CDR2 SVGAGI (reference sequence). In DNA, the CDR3 is TGTGCCAGCAGGGGAGATCAGCCCCAGCATTTT. Protein sequence: CASRGDQPQHF.

The chain links TRBV5-4 to TRBJ2-3; D might be TRBD1 (6 bases). This CDR3 region has 13 residues. V lost 4 bases and J lost 5, with 11 bases in between. CDR1 and CDR2 (germline): SGHNT, YYREEE (reference sequence). The CDR3 region is CASSPDRRDTQYF. CDR3 sequence (DNA): TGTGCCAGCAGCCCTGACAGGCGAGATACGCAGTATTTT.